Given below is one T cell receptor (beta chain) in context. This clonotype was seen repeatedly, ten times or more. No antigen is known for it. Per-base quality was not reported, and no clone a single base away is much larger than it. Trimming costs V 9 bases and J 0 bases, and their ends lie 12 bases apart. Including the terminal cysteine and phenylalanine, the CDR3 comprises 14 residues. Only the CDR3 DNA stays, 42 bases, in frame from base 1. The germline V gene yields MNHNS for CDR1 and SASEGT for CDR2. The TCR beta CDR3 regions were amplified from RNA transcripts. The first round of RT-PCR for the TCR CDR3 was performed with the HTBI primer set and the Qiagen OneStep RT-PCR kit. The libraries were constructed in a second round of multiplex PCR and then size-selected and purified. Paired-end sequencing of the libraries was performed with 100 bp reads on an Illumina HiSeq2000. The published analysis was carried out like this. Raw data were processed with SOAPnuke, discarding reads with adapters, uncalled bases, mean Phred below 15, or no exact constant-primer or identifier match. High-quality paired reads were merged with COPE v1.2.5, and unique nucleotide sequences were defined as clonotypes. MiTCR v1.1 was used to align the clonotypes against IMGT TRBV, TRBD and TRBJ reference segments. The analysis was restricted to V-J combinations with a frequency above 0.0001, which together covered about 99% of the repertoires. A TCS score was defined as the ratio between F50 (clonal expansion) and ExV (chaos), using BLOSUM62-based TCRdist between CDR3 peptides within each V-J. Welch's t-statistics and random forest reduced fewer than 600 V-J features to 13, which were used in a naive Bayes classifier (R e1071). Using fastp trimming at Q25 and MiXCR clonotype assembly, TCRdb reanalyzed the public sequencing data and kept in-frame beta chains. Each entry merges the rows of one CDR3 protein and shows their most common DNA and genes. In this record, the V and J calls reflect TCRdb's handling and not the investigators' own analysis. For this sample there are 500,000 to 650,000 distinct CDR3 sequences; roughly 15% appear just once. The ten largest clonotypes hold 15% to 20% of the sample.

Moderately to severely active disease, a Clinical Activity Score of at least 3, a NOSPECS grade of at least 4, and a duration under 3 months were present in ophthalmopathy patients. The study excluded patients with uncontrolled infections, other autoimmune diseases, pregnancy or lactation. Diagnoses were established on the basis of clinical symptoms, serum thyroxine and TRAb, thyroid ultrasound, and orbital computed tomography. PBMCs were separated from approximately 9.9 ml of fresh peripheral blood using Ficoll-Paque density gradient centrifugation. Total RNA was extracted with Trizol reagent, and quality was checked on an Agilent 2100 Bioanalyzer. This entry comes from a study of T cells in Graves' hyperthyroidism and ophthalmopathy (dated by TCRdb to the late 2010s). In terms of the full investigation: Peripheral blood samples were taken at the time of initial diagnosis, prior to any treatment. To identify distinguishing TCR V-J signatures, a discovery cohort of around 100 patients was used, comprising 43 with Graves' ophthalmopathy and 55 to 65 with stable Graves' hyperthyroidism. Prospective prediction of ophthalmopathy was tested in an independent validation cohort of 18 to 20 hyperthyroidism patients and around 16 patients who later progressed to ophthalmopathy. For training and testing, the approximately 97 patients in the discovery cohort were randomly divided in a 7:3 ratio. In roughly six Graves' hyperthyroidism patients, the study also compared T-cell repertoires from thyroid tissue with T-cell repertoires from blood. After sampling, hyperthyroidism patients received methimazole starting at 30 mg daily, and ophthalmopathy patients received high-dose intravenous methylprednisolone. The paper reports TCR Vbeta CDR3 sequencing of roughly 140 peripheral blood samples: approximately 41 ophthalmopathy, about 75 hyperthyroidism and around 17 progressor patients. On the study overall, not on this receptor specifically: Blood samples also contained most of the expanded thyroid clonotypes (frequency above 0.001), which suggests that blood repertoires may reflect thyroid immune responses. A model built on a 13 V-J signature distinguished ophthalmopathy from stable hyperthyroidism, reaching around 87% sensitivity and 81.08% specificity in cross-validation and 80%/75% in testing. No statistical method was used to fix the sample size in advance, and group allocation was not hidden from the investigators. In validation, progression to ophthalmopathy was predicted by the model with more than 65% sensitivity and 72.22% specificity, a median of about 6.8 months before onset.

The TCR originated in a woman under 30 with Graves' ophthalmopathy. The sequence is built from TRBV6-1 and TRBJ2-1; TRBD2 is a possible D gene, resting on 6 matching bases. Sequencing was done on a sample of blood. The CDR3 corresponds to CASHGLSSYNEQFF. The sequenced DNA is TGTGCCAGTCATGGACTAAGCTCCTACAATGAGCAGTTCTTC.